This is a list of T cell receptor beta chains from one sample in a study of regulatory T cells in long-lasting Graves disease. Each CDR3 protein gets one entry after TCRdb re-called the multiplex PCR reads with MiXCR. The sample holds hundreds of thousands of distinct CDR3 sequences, more than 15% seen once. This same sample was also taken into another study, of T cells in Graves' hyperthyroidism and ophthalmopathy.

Here the sequenced sample was peripheral blood mononuclear cells (PBMCs), taken at new diagnosis, from a patient treated with antithyroid drugs. The source is a woman aged 35-65 years with Graves disease. The CDR3 runs from the conserved cysteine through the conserved F or W. D genes are given only for firm matches. Some rows have no size entry. The others give once, few or many, or a class for an expanded clone.

-	TRBV30	TRBJ1-2	many	TGTGCCTGGGCAGGGTTTGGCTACACCTTC	CAWAGFGYTF
-	TRBV12-3/TRBV12-4	TRBJ1-1	many	TGTGCCAGCAGTTTAGCCGGACGGCTGAACACTGAAGCTTTCTTT	CASSLAGRLNTEAFF
-	TRBV11-2	TRBJ2-5	many	TGTGCCAGCAGCGAGGGGACGATGCCCCAGTTGACCCAGTACTTC	CASSEGTMPQLTQYF
-	TRBV2	TRBJ2-1	many	TGTGCCACCAAGGCGTCTTTGAGCTCCTACAATGAGCAGTTCTTC	CATKASLSSYNEQFF
-	TRBV7-9	TRBJ1-4	few	TGTGCCAGCAGCTTAGTACAAACCGGGGAAAAACTGTTTTTT	CASSLVQTGEKLFF
TRBD1	TRBV12-3/TRBV12-4	TRBJ1-1	many	TGTGCCAGCAGTCCAGGGGACAGGGGTTTTGCTGAAGCTTTCTTT	CASSPGDRGFAEAFF
-	TRBV5-1	TRBJ2-1	-	TGCGCCAGCAGCTTGGGTGGGGGCGCCAACTACAATGAGCAGTTCTTC	CASSLGGGANYNEQFF
-	TRBV7-9	TRBJ1-1	many	TGTGCCAGCAGCTTAACGAATCAGGCTTTCTTT	CASSLTNQAFF
TRBD1	TRBV6-1	TRBJ1-4	few	TGTGCCAGCACGAGGGGGCGCGGTGAAAAACTGTTTTTT	CASTRGRGEKLFF
TRBD1	TRBV12-5	TRBJ1-1	many	TGTGCTAGTGGTTTGGCGGGGACAGGGTTATTTGTTGAAGCTTTCTTT	CASGLAGTGLFVEAFF
TRBD1	TRBV11-2	TRBJ2-1	many	TGTGCCAGCAGAGAAGCAGGGGGCGCTTCTAATGAGCAGTTCTTC	CASREAGGASNEQFF
-	TRBV11-2	TRBJ2-7	many	TGTGCCAGCAGCATCACGACAGATACCTACGAGCAGTACTTC	CASSITTDTYEQYF
TRBD2	TRBV7-9	TRBJ2-1	few	TGTGCCAGCAGCTCCCCCGGGGGGACGGGACCTTGGCGGGGCTACAATGAGCAGTTCTTC	CASSSPGGTGPWRGYNEQFF
TRBD2	TRBV29-1	TRBJ2-1	many	TGCACGGGGGGGCTCTACAATGAGCAGTTCTTC	CTGGLYNEQFF
-	TRBV5-5	TRBJ2-7	-	TGTGCCAGCAGCTTTCGGTTTCCGGAATCCTACGAGCAGTACTTC	CASSFRFPESYEQYF
-	TRBV2	TRBJ1-5	many	TGTGCCAGCGGTAATGGCCCGGCCAATCAGCCCCAGCATTTT	CASGNGPANQPQHF
TRBD1	TRBV20-1	TRBJ2-7	few	TGCAGTGCAAGAATGGCAGGGGGCTCCTACGAGCAGTACTTC	CSARMAGGSYEQYF
TRBD1	TRBV28	TRBJ1-5	many	TGTGCCAGCAGTTTCCGGGACAGGGAACATCAGCCCCAGCATTTT	CASSFRDREHQPQHF
TRBD1	TRBV5-1	TRBJ2-3	-	TGTGCCAGCAGCGAGAGGGGGCTGGCAGATACGCAGTATTTT	CASSERGLADTQYF
-	TRBV4-1	TRBJ2-7	few	TGCGCCAGCAGCCAGCTATTACAGGTATACGAGCAGTACTTC	CASSQLLQVYEQYF
TRBD1	TRBV20-1	TRBJ2-1	few	TGCAGTGCTAGAAAGGGGGCTCAATCCTACAATGAGCAGTTCTTC	CSARKGAQSYNEQFF
TRBD1	TRBV19	TRBJ2-7	-	TGTGCCAGTAGTATTCGGACAGGGCTGTCCTACGAGCAGTACTTC	CASSIRTGLSYEQYF
-	TRBV28	TRBJ2-5	many	TGTGCCAGCAGTTTCCAGGACACTCGACGGATCCAAGAGACCCAGTACTTC	CASSFQDTRRIQETQYF
-	TRBV2	TRBJ2-7	few	TGTGCCAGCAAGTTATACTATTCCTACGAGCAGTACTTC	CASKLYYSYEQYF
-	TRBV30	TRBJ1-5	many	TGTGCCTGGAGTGTCCAGGGCAATCAGCCCCAGCATTTT	CAWSVQGNQPQHF
-	TRBV12-3/TRBV12-4	TRBJ2-2	few	TGTGCCAGCACCAGCAGAAAGGGGGGGATAATCGGGGAGCTGTTTTTT	CASTSRKGGIIGELFF
TRBD2	TRBV10-3	TRBJ2-3	many	TGTGCCACCCTAGCGGAGTACACAGATACGCAGTATTTT	CATLAEYTDTQYF
TRBD2	TRBV20-1	TRBJ2-1	-	TGCAGTGCTAGAGACCTAGCGGGGGGGGATCAGCAGTTCTTC	CSARDLAGGDQQFF
-	TRBV20-1	TRBJ2-5	many	TGCAGTGCGACCGGGCTTCAAGAGACCCAGTACTTC	CSATGLQETQYF
-	TRBV7-3	TRBJ2-4	-	TGTGCCAGCAGCCCCGGGCCAGGGTTCGGGGCCAAAAACATTCAGTACTTC	CASSPGPGFGAKNIQYF
-	TRBV6-1	TRBJ2-7	many	TGTGCCAGCAGATTTCCGGACAGCTACGAGCAGTACTTC	CASRFPDSYEQYF
TRBD1	TRBV5-1	TRBJ1-1	once	TGCGCCAGCAGCTCGGGACAGTCGGTGAACACTGAAGCTTTCTTT	CASSSGQSVNTEAFF